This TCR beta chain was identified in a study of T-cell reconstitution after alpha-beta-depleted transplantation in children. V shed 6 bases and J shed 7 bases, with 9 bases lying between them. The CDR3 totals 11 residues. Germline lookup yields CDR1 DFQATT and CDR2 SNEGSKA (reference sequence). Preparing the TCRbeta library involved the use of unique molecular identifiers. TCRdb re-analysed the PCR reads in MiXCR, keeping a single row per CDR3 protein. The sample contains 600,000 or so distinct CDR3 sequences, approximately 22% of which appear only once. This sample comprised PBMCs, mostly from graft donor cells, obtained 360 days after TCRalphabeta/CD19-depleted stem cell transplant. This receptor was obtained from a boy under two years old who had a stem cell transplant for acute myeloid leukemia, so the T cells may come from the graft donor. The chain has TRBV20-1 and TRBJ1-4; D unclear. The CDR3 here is CSAARGEKLFF. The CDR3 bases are TGCAGTGCCGCTAGAGGTGAAAAACTGTTTTTT.